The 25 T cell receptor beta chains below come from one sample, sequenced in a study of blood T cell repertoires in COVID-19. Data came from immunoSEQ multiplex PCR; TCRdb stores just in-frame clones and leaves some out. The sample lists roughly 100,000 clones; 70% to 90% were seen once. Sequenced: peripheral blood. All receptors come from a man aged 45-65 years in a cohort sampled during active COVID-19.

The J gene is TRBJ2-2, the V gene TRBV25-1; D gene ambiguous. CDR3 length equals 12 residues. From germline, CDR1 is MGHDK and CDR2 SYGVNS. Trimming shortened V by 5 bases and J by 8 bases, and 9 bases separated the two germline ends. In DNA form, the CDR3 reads TGTGCCAGCAGTCCGGTCATGGGGGAGCTGTTTTTT. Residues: CASSPVMGELFF.

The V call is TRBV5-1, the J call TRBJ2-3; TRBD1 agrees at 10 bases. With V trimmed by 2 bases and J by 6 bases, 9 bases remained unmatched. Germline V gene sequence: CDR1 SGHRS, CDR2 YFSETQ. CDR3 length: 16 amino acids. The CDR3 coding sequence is TGCGCCAGCAGCTTTGGGTCGACAGGGGGCTTGGATACGCAGTATTTT. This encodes CASSFGSTGGLDTQYF.

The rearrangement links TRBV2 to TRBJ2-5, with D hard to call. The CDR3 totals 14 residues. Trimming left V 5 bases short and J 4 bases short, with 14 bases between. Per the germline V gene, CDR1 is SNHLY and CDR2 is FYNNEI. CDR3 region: CASSWQVEGETQYF. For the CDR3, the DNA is TGTGCCAGCAGTTGGCAGGTCGAAGGAGAGACCCAGTACTTC.

This chain's CDR3 is CASSPKRTSGYNEQFF. The CDR3 region has the DNA TGTGCCAGCAGCCCGAAGAGGACTAGCGGATACAATGAGCAGTTCTTC. The chain is built from TRBV28 and TRBJ2-1; 10 bases line up with TRBD2. The length of the CDR3 is 16 residues. V gave up 6 bases and J gave up 4 bases; unmatched junction bases: 9. Germline values: CDR1 MDHEN, CDR2 SYDVKM.

CDR3: CASSPRPQGKAYNSPLHF. DNA of the CDR3: TGTGCCAGCAGCCCACGTCCACAGGGGAAGGCCTATAATTCACCCCTCCACTTT. The rearrangement uses TRBV7-2 and TRBJ1-6; 7 bases fit TRBD1. The length of the CDR3 is 18 residues. Germline V gives CDR1 SGHTA, CDR2 FQGNSA. Unmatched junction bases numbered 12, after V lost 5 bases and J lost 2 bases.

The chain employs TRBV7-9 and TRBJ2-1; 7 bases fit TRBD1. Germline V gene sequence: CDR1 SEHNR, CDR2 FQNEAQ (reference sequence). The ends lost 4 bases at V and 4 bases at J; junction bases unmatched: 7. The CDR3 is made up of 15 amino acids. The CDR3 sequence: CASSSTGTAYNEQFF. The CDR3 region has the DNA TGTGCCAGCAGCTCGACCGGGACAGCATACAATGAGCAGTTCTTC.

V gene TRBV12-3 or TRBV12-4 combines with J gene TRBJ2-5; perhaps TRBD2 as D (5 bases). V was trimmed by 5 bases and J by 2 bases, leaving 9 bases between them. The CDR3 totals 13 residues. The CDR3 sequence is CASSPPGQETQYF. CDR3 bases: TGTGCCAGCAGTCCTCCGGGACAAGAGACCCAGTACTTC.

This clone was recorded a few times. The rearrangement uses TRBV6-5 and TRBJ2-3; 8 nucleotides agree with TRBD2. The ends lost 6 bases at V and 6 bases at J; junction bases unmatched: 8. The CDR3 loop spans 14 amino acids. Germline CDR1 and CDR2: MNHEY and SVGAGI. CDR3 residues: CASRRGGTVDTQYF. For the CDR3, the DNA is TGTGCCAGCAGACGGGGGGGGACGGTGGATACGCAGTATTTT.

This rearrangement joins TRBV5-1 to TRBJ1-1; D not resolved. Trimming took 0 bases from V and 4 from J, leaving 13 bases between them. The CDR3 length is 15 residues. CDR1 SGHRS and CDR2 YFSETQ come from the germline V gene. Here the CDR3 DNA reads TGCGCCAGCAGCTTGGTAAGGTCGGCTAGCACTGAAGCTTTCTTT. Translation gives CASSLVRSASTEAFF.

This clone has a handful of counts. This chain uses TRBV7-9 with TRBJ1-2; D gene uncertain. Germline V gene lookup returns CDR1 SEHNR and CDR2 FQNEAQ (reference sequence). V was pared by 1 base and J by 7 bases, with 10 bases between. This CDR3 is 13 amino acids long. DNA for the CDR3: TGTGCCAGCAGCTTAGTTGGGGAGGGTGGCTACACCTTC. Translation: CASSLVGEGGYTF.

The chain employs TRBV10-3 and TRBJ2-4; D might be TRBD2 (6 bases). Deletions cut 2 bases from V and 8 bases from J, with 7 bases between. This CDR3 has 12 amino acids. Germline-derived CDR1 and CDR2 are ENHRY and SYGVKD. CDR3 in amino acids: CAISETGDIQYF. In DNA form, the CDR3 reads TGTGCCATCAGTGAGACGGGAGACATTCAGTACTTC.

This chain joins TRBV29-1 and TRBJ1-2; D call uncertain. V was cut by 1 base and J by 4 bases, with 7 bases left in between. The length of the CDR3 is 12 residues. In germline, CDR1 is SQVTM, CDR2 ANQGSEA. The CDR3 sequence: CSVEVDFYGYTF. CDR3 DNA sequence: TGCAGCGTTGAAGTCGACTTCTATGGCTACACCTTC.

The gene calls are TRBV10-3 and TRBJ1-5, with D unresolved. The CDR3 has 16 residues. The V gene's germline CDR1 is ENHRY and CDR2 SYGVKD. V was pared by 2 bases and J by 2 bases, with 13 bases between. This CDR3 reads CAISEIPGVGNQPQHF. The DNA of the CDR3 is TGTGCCATCAGTGAGATCCCCGGGGTTGGCAATCAGCCCCAGCATTTT.

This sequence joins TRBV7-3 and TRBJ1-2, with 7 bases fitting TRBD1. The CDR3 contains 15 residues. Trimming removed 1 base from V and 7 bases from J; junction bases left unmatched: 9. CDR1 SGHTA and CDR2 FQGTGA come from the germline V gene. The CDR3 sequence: CASSLKGGGASGYTF. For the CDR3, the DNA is TGTGCCAGCAGCTTAAAAGGAGGGGGCGCGAGTGGCTACACCTTC. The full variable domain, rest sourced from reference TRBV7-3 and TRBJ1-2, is GAGVSQTPSNKVTEKGKYVELRCDPISGHTALYWYRQSLGQGPEFLIYFQGTGAADDSGLPNDRFFAVRPEGSVSTLKIQRTERGDSAVYLCASSLKGGGASGYTFGSGTRLTVV.

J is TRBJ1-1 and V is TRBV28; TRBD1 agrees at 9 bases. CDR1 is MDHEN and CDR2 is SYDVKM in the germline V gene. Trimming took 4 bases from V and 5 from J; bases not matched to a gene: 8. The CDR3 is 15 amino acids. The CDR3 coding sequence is TGTGCCAGCAGTTCTGGGGGACAGGGCGGGACTGAAGCTTTCTTT. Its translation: CASSSGGQGGTEAFF.

CDR3 coding DNA: TGCGCCAGCAGCCCGGGCTTGACAGGAACTGAAGCTTTCTTT. Protein sequence: CASSPGLTGTEAFF. The chain employs TRBV5-1 and TRBJ1-1, with D perhaps TRBD1 (6 bases). There are 14 residues in the CDR3. Germline CDR1 and CDR2: SGHRS and YFSETQ. The V end was cut by 4 bases, the J end by 5 bases, with 15 bases between.

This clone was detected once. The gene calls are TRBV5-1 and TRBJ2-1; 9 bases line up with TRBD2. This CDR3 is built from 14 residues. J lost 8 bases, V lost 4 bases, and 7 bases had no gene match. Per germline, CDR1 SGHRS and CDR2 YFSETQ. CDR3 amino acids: CASSLGTSPHEQFF. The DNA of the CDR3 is TGCGCCAGCAGCCTCGGGACTAGCCCCCATGAGCAGTTCTTC.

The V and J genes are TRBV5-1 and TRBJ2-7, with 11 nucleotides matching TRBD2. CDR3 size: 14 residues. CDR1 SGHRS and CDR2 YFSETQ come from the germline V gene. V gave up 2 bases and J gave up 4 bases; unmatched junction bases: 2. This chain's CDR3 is CASSLTSGGYEQYV. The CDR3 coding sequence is TGCGCCAGCAGCTTAACTAGCGGGGGTTACGAGCAGTACGTC.

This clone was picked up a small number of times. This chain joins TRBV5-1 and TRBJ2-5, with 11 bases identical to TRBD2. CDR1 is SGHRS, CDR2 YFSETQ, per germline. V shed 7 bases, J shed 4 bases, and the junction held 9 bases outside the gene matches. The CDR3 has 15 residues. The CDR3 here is CASQSTSGGGETQYF. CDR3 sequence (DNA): TGCGCCAGCCAGTCTACTAGCGGGGGAGGAGAGACCCAGTACTTC.

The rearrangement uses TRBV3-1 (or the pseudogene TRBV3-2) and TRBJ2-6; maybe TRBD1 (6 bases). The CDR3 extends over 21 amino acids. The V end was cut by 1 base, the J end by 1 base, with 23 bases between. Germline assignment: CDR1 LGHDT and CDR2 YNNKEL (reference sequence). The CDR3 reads CASSQGFTGKGRWSGANVLTF. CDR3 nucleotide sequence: TGTGCCAGCAGCCAAGGGTTCACAGGGAAGGGCCGTTGGTCTGGGGCCAACGTCCTGACTTTC.

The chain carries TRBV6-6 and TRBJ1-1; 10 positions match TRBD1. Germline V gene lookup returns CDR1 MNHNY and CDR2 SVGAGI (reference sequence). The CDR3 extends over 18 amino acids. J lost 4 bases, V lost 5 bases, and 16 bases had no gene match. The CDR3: CASSPDVGQGGSFTEAFF. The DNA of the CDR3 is TGTGCCAGCAGTCCTGACGTTGGACAGGGGGGTAGTTTCACTGAAGCTTTCTTT.

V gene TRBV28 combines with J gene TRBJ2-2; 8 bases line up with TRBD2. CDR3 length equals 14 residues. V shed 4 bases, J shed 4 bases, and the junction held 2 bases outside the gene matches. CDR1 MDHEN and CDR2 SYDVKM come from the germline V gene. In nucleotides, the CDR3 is TGTGCCAGCAGTTCCCTAGCGGGCACCGGGGAGCTGTTTTTT. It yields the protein CASSSLAGTGELFF.

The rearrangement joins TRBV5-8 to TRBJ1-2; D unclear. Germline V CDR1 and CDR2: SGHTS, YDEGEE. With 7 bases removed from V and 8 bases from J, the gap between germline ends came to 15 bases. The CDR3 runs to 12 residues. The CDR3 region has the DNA TGTGCCAGCCGCGGCGGGGTCGGCGGCTACACCTTC. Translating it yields CASRGGVGGYTF.

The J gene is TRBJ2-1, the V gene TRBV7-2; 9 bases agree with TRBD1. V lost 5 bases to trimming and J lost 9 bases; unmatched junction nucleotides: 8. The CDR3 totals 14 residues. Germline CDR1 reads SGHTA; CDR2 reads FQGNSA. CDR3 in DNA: TGTGCCAGCAGCCCTCTGGGACAGGGATCTGAGCAGTTCTTC. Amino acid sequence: CASSPLGQGSEQFF.

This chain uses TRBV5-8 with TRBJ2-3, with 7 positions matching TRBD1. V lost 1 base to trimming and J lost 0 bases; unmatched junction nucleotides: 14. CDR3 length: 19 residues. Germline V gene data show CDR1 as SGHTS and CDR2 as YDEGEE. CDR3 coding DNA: TGTGCCAGCAGCTTGCGTCCGACCGCAGGGGGAACTAGCACAGATACGCAGTATTTT. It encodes CASSLRPTAGGTSTDTQYF.